This TCR beta chain was recorded in a study of cytomegalovirus exposure and HLA in healthy donors. Study-level points and caveats: Cytomegalovirus status, reportedly, was diagnosed with high specificity and sensitivity by the classifier. Cytomegalovirus-associated TCR beta chains were listed, numbering more than 150.

Here immunoSEQ multiplex PCR was the method, and the copy in TCRdb shows in-frame clones only, minus some. In the table there are about 330,000 clones, roughly 85% of which are singletons. About this clone itself: Antigen: not known.

The CDR3 extends over 13 amino acids. Per germline, CDR1 SGDLS and CDR2 YYNGEE. Trimming removed 3 bases from V and 5 bases from J, with 12 bases in between. Sequenced material: PBMCs. The gene calls are TRBV9 and TRBJ2-7; perhaps TRBD2 as D (5 bases). The receptor's source is a woman aged 18-30 years in good health and CMV-seronegative. This CDR3 reads CASSAGLFDEQYF. The CDR3 bases are TGTGCCAGCAGCGCTGGACTCTTCGACGAGCAGTACTTC.